The 15 T cell receptor beta chains given below trace back to one sample, sequenced in a study of type 1 regulatory T cells (dated by TCRdb to the early 2020s). The instrument given in TCRdb is Illumina MiSeq. TCRdb passed the public sequencing reads through fastp at Q25 and MiXCR, retaining productive beta sequences. Here each entry gathers all rows of one CDR3 protein and keeps the most common genes and DNA. The sample includes 75,000 to 100,000 distinct CDR3 sequences, with roughly 28% observed a single time. The leading ten clones occupy 2% to 2.5% of the sample. Sequenced material: CD4+ T cells, either the whole sample or a sorted fraction (not recorded which). Receptors were obtained from a human donor in good health.

The CDR3 DNA sequence: TGCAGTGCTAGAGTGGGGGGAGGTTCCTACGAGCAGTACTTC. Translating gives CSARVGGGSYEQYF. This chain links TRBV20-1 with TRBJ2-7; TRBD2 is a possible D gene (6 bases). Trimming cost V 1 base and J 1 base, with 11 bases left between them. The CDR3 consists of 14 residues. Germline CDR1 and CDR2: DFQATT and SNEGSKA (reference sequence).

The genes are TRBV6-6 and TRBJ1-4; 9 bases match TRBD1. The CDR3 extends over 14 amino acids. The germline gives CDR1 MNHNY, CDR2 SVGAGI (reference sequence). Germline trimming cut 6 bases from V and 6 bases from J; bases unmatched to any gene: 5. The CDR3 region is CASSPRDRDEKLFF. Written as DNA, the CDR3 is TGTGCCAGCAGCCCCCGGGACAGGGATGAAAAACTGTTTTTT.

The J gene is TRBJ2-7, the V gene TRBV7-9; D is possibly TRBD1 or TRBD2 (5 bases each). This CDR3 region has 14 residues. Germline loops: CDR1 SEHNR, CDR2 FQNEAQ (reference sequence). With 4 bases removed from V and 4 bases from J, the gap between germline ends came to 14 bases. The CDR3 DNA reads as TGTGCCAGCAGCTGGGAGTGGGGCCCATACGAGCAGTACTTC. Translating gives CASSWEWGPYEQYF.

Only a few counts were recorded for this clonotype. The genes are TRBV7-2 and TRBJ2-3, with D possibly being TRBD1 (5 bases). Germline CDR1 and CDR2: SGHTA and FQGNSA. The ends were cut back, 7 bases at V and 2 bases at J, with 13 bases in the middle. The CDR3 length is 14 residues. The CDR3: CASITTASTDTQYF. The CDR3, as DNA: TGTGCCAGCATCACGACAGCATCCACAGATACGCAGTATTTT.

In its sample, this clonotype was seen a few times. The genes are TRBV7-9 and TRBJ2-5; 8 positions agree with TRBD1. Germline CDR1 SEHNR, CDR2 FQNEAQ (reference sequence). V lost 5 bases and J lost 5; bases outside the gene matches: 7. The CDR3 contains 14 residues. CDR3 sequence: CASSPRQGWETQYF. As DNA, the CDR3 is TGTGCCAGCAGCCCAAGACAGGGGTGGGAGACCCAGTACTTC.

The chain combines TRBV12-3 or TRBV12-4 with TRBJ1-3, with D unresolved. This CDR3 spans 14 amino acids. V lost 2 bases and J lost 0, with 5 bases in between. The CDR3 nucleotides read TGTGCCAGCAGTTTAAGTAGCTCTGGAAACACCATATATTTT. Its protein is CASSLSSSGNTIYF.

This clonotype was seen repeatedly, ten times or more. The chain couples TRBV18 to TRBJ2-3; D remains ambiguous. CDR3 length: 11 residues. V was shortened by 3 bases and J by 5 bases, with 3 bases between the two germline ends. CDR1 KGHSH and CDR2 LQKENI come from the germline V gene. CDR3 protein: CASSPEDTQYF. In DNA, the CDR3 is TGTGCCAGCTCACCTGAAGATACGCAGTATTTT.

The chain carries TRBV29-1 and TRBJ2-3, with D unresolved. Trimming removed 5 bases from V and 1 base from J, with 7 bases in between. CDR1 and CDR2 from the germline V gene are SQVTM and ANQGSEA. The length of the CDR3 is 12 residues. CDR3 nucleotide sequence: TGCAGCGTTCTGCTCGGCACAGATACGCAGTATTTT. It codes for CSVLLGTDTQYF.

This clonotype was recorded a few times. The rearrangement links TRBV7-8 to TRBJ2-1, with 12 bases identical to TRBD2. The length of the CDR3 is 21 residues. Germline values: CDR1 SGHVS, CDR2 FQNEAQ. V shed 1 base, J shed 7 bases, and the junction held 20 bases outside the gene matches. The CDR3, as DNA: TGTGCCAGCAGCTTAGAACTCGCGGGATTCTCTACTAGCGGGAGGAATAATGAGCAGTTCTTC. This codes for CASSLELAGFSTSGRNNEQFF.

This clonotype occurred a few times. The genes are TRBV9 and TRBJ2-3; 9 bases are a match to TRBD1. The V and J ends lost 4 bases and 2 bases, in that order; junction bases with no gene match: 8. The CDR3 length is 16 residues. Germline V gene lookup returns CDR1 SGDLS and CDR2 YYNGEE. For the CDR3, the DNA is TGTGCCAGCAGCCCAGCCGGGACAGGGACCACAGATACGCAGTATTTT. Translating it yields CASSPAGTGTTDTQYF.

The chain couples TRBV29-1 to TRBJ2-3, with TRBD2 identical over 12 bases. After removal of 7 bases from V and 5 bases from J, the junction contained 4 bases not matched to a gene. Germline V gives CDR1 SQVTM, CDR2 ANQGSEA. There are 13 residues in the CDR3. CDR3 in DNA: TGCAGCGCGCCGGGACTAGCGGGAGATACGCAGTATTTT. It specifies CSAPGLAGDTQYF.

This clonotype has just a few counts. The chain has TRBV20-1 and TRBJ2-1; TRBD2 agrees at 10 bases. Germline values: CDR1 DFQATT, CDR2 SNEGSKA (reference sequence). Unmatched junction bases numbered 7, after V lost 7 bases and J lost 13 bases. The CDR3 extends over 11 amino acids. The CDR3 loop is CSGQTSGLQFF. CDR3 in DNA: TGCAGTGGACAGACTAGCGGGTTACAGTTCTTC.

This clonotype has only a few counts. The chain's CDR3 is CASSPTPGSGIYEQFF. CDR3 sequence (DNA): TGCGCCAGCTCCCCCACACCGGGTAGCGGGATCTATGAGCAGTTCTTC. The chain joins TRBV4-1 to TRBJ2-1, with 8 bases identical to TRBD2. Looked up from germline, CDR1 is MGHRA and CDR2 is YSYEKL. This CDR3 comprises 16 residues. Unmatched junction bases numbered 17, after V lost 8 bases and J lost 8 bases.

The table lists this clonotype with a few counts. V and J are TRBV7-2 and TRBJ2-3; the match to TRBD2 covers 7 bases. Germline CDR1 and CDR2: SGHTA and FQGNSA. CDR3 length: 16 amino acids. After removal of 1 base from V and 2 bases from J, the junction contained 6 bases not matched to a gene. The CDR3 spells CASSLGRGRITDTQYF. CDR3 nucleotide sequence: TGTGCCAGCAGCTTAGGCCGCGGGAGAATCACAGATACGCAGTATTTT.

The V gene is TRBV5-4, the J gene TRBJ2-3; 7 bases fit TRBD2. Trimming at V came to 4 bases and at J to 6 bases, leaving 8 bases not matched to a gene. The germline gives CDR1 SGHNT, CDR2 YYREEE (reference sequence). This CDR3 region has 14 residues. CDR3 amino acids: CASSTAGVSDTQYF. The CDR3 coding sequence is TGTGCCAGCAGCACCGCGGGAGTCTCTGATACGCAGTATTTT.